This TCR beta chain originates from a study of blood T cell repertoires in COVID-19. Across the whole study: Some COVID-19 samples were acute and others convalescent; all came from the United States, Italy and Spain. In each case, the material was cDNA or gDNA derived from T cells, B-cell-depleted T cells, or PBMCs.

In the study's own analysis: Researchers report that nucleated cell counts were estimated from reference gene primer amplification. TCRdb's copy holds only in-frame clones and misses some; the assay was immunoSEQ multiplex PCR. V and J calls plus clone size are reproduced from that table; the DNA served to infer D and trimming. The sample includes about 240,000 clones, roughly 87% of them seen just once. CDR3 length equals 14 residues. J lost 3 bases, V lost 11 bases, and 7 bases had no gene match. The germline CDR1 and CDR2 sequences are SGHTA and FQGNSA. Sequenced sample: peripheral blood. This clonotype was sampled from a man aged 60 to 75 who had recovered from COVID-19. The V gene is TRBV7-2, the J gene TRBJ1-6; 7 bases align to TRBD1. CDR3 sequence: CALRGAVYNSPLHF. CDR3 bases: TGTGCCCTCAGGGGGGCGGTCTATAATTCACCCCTCCACTTT.